The present T cell receptor beta chain was sequenced within a study of T cells in localized non-small cell lung cancer (TCRdb year 2020). With regard to the full study: T cell repertoires of approximately 250 early-stage NSCLC patients were analyzed, with tumors being compared against uninvolved tumor-adjacent lungs. Of the NSCLC patients, fewer than 150 were male and roughly 100 were female, and the mean age was approximately 66 years. The cohort comprised 200 to 300 treatment-naïve NSCLC patients with resected, localized lung tumors. General conclusions and limits of the study: Because multi-region tumor sequencing was not performed, intratumor heterogeneity could not be ruled out. Longer overall survival was associated with higher blood T cell density, whereas shorter survival was associated with higher adjacent-lung clonality. The highest T cell clonality was observed in uninvolved tumor-adjacent lung, where clonality exceeded that of tumor, suggesting that antigenic responses were more focused in uninvolved tumor-adjacent lung. Since the design was exploratory, TCR variables were selected using unadjusted p-values with no false-discovery rate correction. A median of around 57 of the top 100 tumor clones were detected in paired uninvolved adjacent lung, and around 30 of these tumor clones were also found among the top 100 clones of the paired uninvolved adjacent lung.

The immunoSEQ Assay was used to sequence TCR beta CDR3 regions from DNA. On the authors' methods: To compute T cell density, TCR beta template counts were normalized to usable DNA, which was estimated by amplifying housekeeping genes. The preseqR package was used to estimate richness by extrapolating to 400,000 templates for PBMC samples and to 120,000 templates for tissue samples. Clonality was calculated as one minus Pielou's evenness. To identify tissue-enriched TCRs, differential abundance testing was run on productive amino-acid clonotypes with a minimum total count of 5 and an alpha of 0.1. The Jaccard Index and the Morisita Overlap Index were used to measure how much the repertoires overlapped between compartments. GLIPH grouped TCR beta CDR3s together with public tetramer-defined viral CDR3s, and a viral motif had to include at least three viral sequences and also show V-gene enrichment. Sourced from immuneACCESS, this table was stored by TCRdb with only in-frame sequences that have V and J called. A share of the clones is absent; for the studies checked, an unresolved V gene accounts for under half, and the remainder has no known explanation. Clone size and the V and J calls come from that table; the DNA yielded D and trimming. In this sample the table shows some 35,000 clones, around 90% of which occur a single time. The ten biggest clones cover approximately 6.9% of the sample.

At diagnosis, peripheral blood, uninvolved tumor-adjacent lung and tumor were collected and stored as a combination of fresh-frozen and FFPE material. For TCR repertoire profiling, blood samples were analyzed in the form of peripheral blood mononuclear cells. A note on this clone: The clone's antigen remains unknown. There are no base qualities to consult, and no much larger clone falls within one base. Other DNA sequences from this sample encode an identical CDR3 as well.

Taken from the germline V gene, the CDR1 and CDR2 loops are MNHNS and SASEGT. V lost 4 bases and J lost 2 bases; the stretch between them is 5 bases long. Counted from cysteine to phenylalanine, this CDR3 has 12 amino acids. Just the 36-base CDR3 DNA is kept, in frame starting at base 1. The input for sequencing was peripheral blood, taken before any cancer treatment. The rearranged segments are TRBV6-1 and TRBJ1-1; there is no confident call for the D gene. The source of this sequence is an older female donor with stage I lung adenocarcinoma. At the DNA level, the sequence is TGTGCCAGCAGTGGAGACAACACTGAAGCTTTCTTT. Its coded protein is CASSGDNTEAFF.